Included here is one T cell receptor (beta chain) sequence, with context. Antigen unknown. Time point specified: after dendritic cell vaccination, including at tumor progression/relapse. Patients had residual fresh-frozen tumor tissue and more than two years of survival data. Up to about 2 ug genomic DNA was used for TCRB CDR3 amplification. Data came from immunoSEQ multiplex PCR; TCRdb stores just in-frame clones and leaves some out. Among approximately 24,000 clones listed, about nine tenths were seen once. This sample stems from a study of glioma-infiltrating T cells after dendritic cell vaccination. The study's findings and limits: Higher pretreatment TIL content predicted longer progression-free time and survival.

CDR1 and CDR2 (germline): LGHNT, FRNRAP. The CDR3 extends over 14 amino acids. Trimming at V came to 9 bases and at J to 3 bases, leaving 5 bases not matched to a gene. This chain links TRBV12-5 with TRBJ2-1; 10 nucleotides line up with TRBD1. The origin of this receptor is a human donor with glioblastoma. The source was blood, collected after dendritic cell vaccination. The CDR3 reads CASTGTGVYNEQFF. CDR3 coding DNA: TGTGCTAGCACCGGGACAGGGGTCTACAATGAGCAGTTCTTC.